This T cell receptor (beta chain) was sequenced during a study of cytomegalovirus exposure and HLA in healthy donors. Study observations and caveats: The availability of immune exposure information extended only to CMV serostatus.

The PCR used 60 Vbeta and 13 Jbeta primers. Using immunoSEQ multiplex PCR, the repertoire was profiled, and TCRdb retains in-frame clones only, with some absent. The table includes 200,000 to 250,000 clones, 75% to 85% detected once. To note about this clone: As yet, its antigen is unknown.

Material: PBMCs. This TCR was sampled from a girl aged 10-17 years in good health and CMV-seronegative.

For the CDR3, the DNA is TGTGCCAGCACCCGGGGGGGGTACAATGAGCAGTTCTTC. Amino acids: CASTRGGYNEQFF. The chain is built from TRBV28 and TRBJ2-1; 8 nucleotides agree with TRBD2. Losses at the gene ends were 7 bases for V and 4 bases for J; bases not matched to a gene: 3. Germline CDR1 and CDR2: MDHEN and SYDVKM. CDR3 length: 13 amino acids. Combining the CDR3 with reference TRBV28 and TRBJ2-1 gives the whole variable domain DVKVTQSSRYLVKRTGEKVFLECVQDMDHENMFWYRQDPGLGLRLIYFSYDVKMKEKGDIPEGYSVSREKKERFSLILESASTNQTSMYLCASTRGGYNEQFFGPGTRLTVL.